A single TCR beta chain is shown here with its context. As yet, its antigen is unknown. Culturing for 10 days preceded CD4+ T cell isolation. Neither prior SARS-CoV-2 infection nor positive nucleocapsid antibodies were present in the vaccine recipients. A half-volume exchange with IL-2 medium occurred on days 3 and 7. The source of the sample is a study of vaccination effects on CD4 cells after COVID-19. General observations from the study: Limitations: small convalescent group and missing early post-infection timepoints.

Measured with immunoSEQ multiplex PCR; TCRdb has only the in-frame clones, and not every one. The table lists tens of thousands of clones, 73% of them singletons. Germline V CDR1 and CDR2: MDHEN, SYDVKM. This CDR3 has 18 residues. Trimming removed 3 bases from V and 4 bases from J; junction bases left unmatched: 12. The chain is built from TRBV28 and TRBJ1-2, with TRBD1 identical over 12 bases. The sample in question was CD4+ T cells from PBMCs cultured without peptide, obtained before COVID-19 vaccination. The receptor was isolated from a human donor who received a COVID-19 vaccine. CDR3 sequence reads: CASSFPLGTGGISYGYTF. CDR3 nucleotide sequence: TGTGCCAGCAGTTTCCCTTTAGGGACAGGGGGCATTAGCTATGGCTACACCTTC.